This TCR beta chain was captured by sequencing in a study of shared clonotypes between healthy human individuals. Comments on this clone: Other DNA sequences within the sample encode an identical CDR3.

Sorted-subset replicate PCRs used 150 to 250 ng of genomic DNA. This amount corresponded to approximately 30,000 T cell genomes. Method: immunoSEQ multiplex PCR; TCRdb's copy keeps in-frame clones and lacks some. Among millions of clones listed, approximately 95% were seen once. V was shortened by 0 bases and J by 4 bases, with 9 bases between the two germline ends. Germline values: CDR1 SGDLS, CDR2 YYNGEE. The CDR3 is 14 amino acids. The chain joins TRBV9 to TRBJ2-3, with D hard to call. The clonotype was recovered from a man between 18 and 35 years old in good health. Some clones in this sample may be carry-over from other donors' samples. Source material: naive CD4+ T cells from PBMCs. The subset was: CD45RA+ positively selected. The CDR3 nucleotides are TGTGCCAGCAGCGTAGGGAGTAGGGCAGATACGCAGTATTTT. Translated, it gives CASSVGSRADTQYF.